The entry below gives a single TCR beta chain sequence along with its context. Its antigen is currently unknown. Clones were sequenced by immunoSEQ multiplex PCR, and TCRdb holds only the in-frame ones, with some missing. The data contain about 7,400 clones, more than 70% of them singletons. The data were taken from a study of tumor-infiltrating lymphocytes in localized non-small cell lung cancer. Findings and limits, study-wide: Each assay used a separate piece of the same tissue.

Trimming shortened V by 0 bases and J by 7 bases, and 13 bases separated the two germline ends. The CDR3 spans 14 residues. CDR1 is SGHRS, CDR2 YFSETQ, per germline. This receptor was obtained from a human donor with non-small cell lung cancer. The chain is built from TRBV5-1 and TRBJ1-1, with a weak D call TRBD1 (5 bases). The sample comprised uninvolved lung tissue not adjacent to the tumor. The CDR3 is CASSLDTGVFEAFF. Here the CDR3 DNA reads TGCGCCAGCAGCTTGGATACGGGGGTCTTTGAAGCTTTCTTT.